The 17 T cell receptor beta chains below were found in one sample sequenced in a study of cytomegalovirus exposure and HLA in healthy donors. 13 Jbeta primers and 60 Vbeta primers were used for the PCR. Some clones are missing from TCRdb's copy, which holds only in-frame ones; the method was immunoSEQ multiplex PCR. There are some 80,000 clones in the sample; approximately 79% occur only once, and roughly 13% lies in the top ten. The sequenced sample consisted of PBMCs. The receptor set was obtained from a human donor in good health.

The chain links TRBV7-2 to TRBJ1-5; D is unclear. Germline CDR1 reads SGHTA; CDR2 reads FQGNSA. V was clipped by 1 base and J by 1 base, with 5 bases between them. This CDR3 has 14 amino acids. The CDR3 protein is CASSLDWSNQPQHF. As DNA, the CDR3 is TGTGCCAGCAGCTTAGACTGGAGCAATCAGCCCCAGCATTTT. Filled out from reference TRBV7-2 and TRBJ1-5, the complete variable domain reads GAGVSQSPSNKVTEKGKDVELRCDPISGHTALYWYRQSLGQGLEFLIYFQGNSAPDKSGLPSDRFSAERTGGSVSTLTIQRTQQEDSAVYLCASSLDWSNQPQHFGDGTRLSIL.

This clone was seen only once. The V gene is TRBV19, the J gene TRBJ2-7, with unresolved D. The V end lost 1 base, the J end lost 2 bases, and 9 bases lay between the germline ends. The CDR3 covers 14 residues. Germline CDR1 is LNHDA and CDR2 is SQIVND (reference sequence). The DNA for the CDR3 is TGTGCCAGTAGTATAGCCGACGGAGCCTACGAGCAGTACTTC. It yields the protein CASSIADGAYEQYF.

The chain uses TRBV15 and TRBJ2-3; unclear D gene. The ends were cut back, 6 bases at V and 1 base at J, with 8 bases in the middle. From germline, CDR1 is LNHNV and CDR2 YYDKDF (reference sequence). The CDR3 runs 13 residues. CDR3 loop: CATSISGTDTQYF. The CDR3 DNA reads as TGTGCCACCAGTATCAGCGGCACAGATACGCAGTATTTT.

The J gene is TRBJ2-7, the V gene TRBV19, with 8 bases fitting TRBD2. Trimming removed 1 base from V and 2 bases from J; junction bases left unmatched: 1. The CDR3 is 14 residues long. Germline lookup yields CDR1 LNHDA and CDR2 SQIVND (reference sequence). The CDR3 sequence is CASSIAGGPYEQYF. The CDR3 nucleotides are TGTGCCAGTAGTATAGCGGGGGGGCCCTACGAGCAGTACTTC.

This clone was recorded only once. The chain carries TRBV9 and TRBJ1-2; weak D call: TRBD1 (6 bases). V shed 4 bases and J shed 2 bases, with 9 bases lying between them. Looked up from germline, CDR1 is SGDLS and CDR2 is YYNGEE. This CDR3 has 13 amino acids. The CDR3 loop reads CASSPGQNYGYTF. The CDR3 DNA sequence: TGTGCCAGCAGCCCCGGACAGAACTATGGCTACACCTTC. Variable domain in full (rest from reference TRBV9 and TRBJ1-2): DSGVTQTPKHLITATGQRVTLRCSPRSGDLSVYWYQQSLDQGLQFLIQYYNGEERAKGNILERFSAQQFPDLHSELNLSSLELGDSALYFCASSPGQNYGYTFGSGTRLTVV.

The chain combines TRBV9 with TRBJ2-7; D may be TRBD2 (5 bases). From germline, CDR1 is SGDLS and CDR2 YYNGEE. The V and J ends lost 0 bases and 7 bases respectively, with 8 bases between them. This CDR3 has 12 residues. CDR3 loop: CASSVDRGEQYF. The CDR3, as DNA: TGTGCCAGCAGCGTAGATCGGGGAGAGCAGTACTTC.

This clone was counted a few times. The chain joins TRBV13 to TRBJ1-4; D is perhaps TRBD1 (5 bases). This CDR3 has 14 amino acids. V shed 1 base and J shed 7 bases, with 10 bases lying between them. Looked up from germline, CDR1 is PRHDT and CDR2 is FYEKMQ (reference sequence). CDR3 loop: CASSLAGEGEKLFF. The CDR3 nucleotides are TGTGCCAGCAGCTTAGCGGGGGAAGGTGAAAAACTGTTTTTT.

The rearrangement uses TRBV6-5 and TRBJ2-2; the D gene is possibly TRBD2 (5 bases). CDR3 length equals 14 residues. The V and J ends lost 3 bases and 3 bases respectively, with 8 bases between them. Germline CDR1 reads MNHEY; CDR2 reads SVGAGI. The CDR3 DNA is TGTGCCAGCAGTTATCGGGATGACACCGGGGAGCTGTTTTTT. Amino acid sequence: CASSYRDDTGELFF.

The chain recombines TRBV10-2 with TRBJ1-2; 8 positions match TRBD1. Unmatched junction bases numbered 4, after V lost 3 bases and J lost 1 base. The CDR3 contains 15 residues. CDR1 WSHSY and CDR2 SAAADI come from the germline V gene. This chain's CDR3 is CASSDGQGLNYGYTF. DNA of the CDR3: TGCGCCAGCAGTGATGGACAGGGCCTTAACTATGGCTACACCTTC.

This chain's CDR3 is CASSLTGSYGYTF. The CDR3 DNA sequence: TGTGCCAGCAGTTTGACAGGGAGCTATGGCTACACCTTC. The chain joins TRBV27 to TRBJ1-2; the match to TRBD1 covers 7 bases. The germline V gene encodes CDR1 MNHEY and CDR2 SMNVEV (reference sequence). Trimming at V came to 3 bases and at J to 4 bases, leaving 2 bases not matched to a gene. The CDR3 consists of 13 residues.

The chain recombines TRBV29-1 with TRBJ2-1; TRBD2 agrees at 10 bases. Unmatched junction bases numbered 5, after V lost 4 bases and J lost 8 bases. Germline CDR1 SQVTM, CDR2 ANQGSEA. The CDR3 consists of 13 residues. CDR3 DNA sequence: TGCAGCGTTGTGAGCGGGGGGGGCGATGAGCAGTTCTTC. Residues: CSVVSGGGDEQFF.

V is TRBV27 and J is TRBJ2-2, with 10 bases that match TRBD2. Germline lookup yields CDR1 MNHEY and CDR2 SMNVEV (reference sequence). V shed 5 bases and J 1 base; nucleotides not matched to a gene: 7. The length of the CDR3 is 17 residues. As DNA, the CDR3 is TGTGCCAGCAGTACCCCACGACTAGCGGGGAACACCGGGGAGCTGTTTTTT. The encoded protein is CASSTPRLAGNTGELFF.

The chain combines TRBV7-2 with TRBJ2-2, with 10 bases aligning to TRBD2. The ends lost 3 bases at V and 5 bases at J; junction bases unmatched: 3. The germline gives CDR1 SGHTA, CDR2 FQGNSA. The CDR3 runs to 15 residues. CDR3 sequence reads: CASSFGSGGTGELFF. The CDR3, as DNA: TGTGCCAGCAGCTTCGGTAGCGGGGGGACCGGGGAGCTGTTTTTT.

This chain connects TRBV4-2 to TRBJ2-2; possibly TRBD1 for D (5 bases). The ends were cut back, 2 bases at V and 4 bases at J, with 11 bases in the middle. This CDR3 is 15 amino acids long. Germline V CDR1 and CDR2: LGHNA, YNFKEQ. The CDR3 DNA reads as TGTGCCAGCAGCCAAACCCGGACAACCACCGGGGAGCTGTTTTTT. Translating it yields CASSQTRTTTGELFF.

This chain connects TRBV4-3 to TRBJ2-7, with D perhaps TRBD1 (6 bases). There are 14 residues in the CDR3. The ends were cut back, 2 bases at V and 6 bases at J, with 14 bases in the middle. CDR1 is LGHNA, CDR2 YSLEER, per germline. The CDR3 loop reads CASSQRAGASEQYF. For the CDR3, the DNA is TGCGCCAGCAGCCAACGGGCAGGGGCCTCCGAGCAGTACTTC.

The chain employs TRBV10-1 and TRBJ2-7; maybe TRBD1 (5 bases). Germline loops: CDR1 WNHNN, CDR2 SYGVQD (reference sequence). V was trimmed by 4 bases and J by 6 bases, leaving 7 bases between them. The CDR3 extends over 11 amino acids. The CDR3 DNA reads as TGCGCCAGCAGTGCAGGGCGCGAGCAGTACTTC. As protein: CASSAGREQYF.

This chain connects TRBV4-1 to TRBJ2-5, with TRBD1 identical over 9 bases. The CDR3 totals 16 residues. The ends lost 3 bases at V and 5 bases at J; junction bases unmatched: 10. Germline V CDR1 and CDR2: MGHRA, YSYEKL. CDR3 residues: CASSQKDRGRSETQYF. In DNA form, the CDR3 reads TGCGCCAGCAGCCAGAAGGACAGGGGACGGTCGGAGACCCAGTACTTC.